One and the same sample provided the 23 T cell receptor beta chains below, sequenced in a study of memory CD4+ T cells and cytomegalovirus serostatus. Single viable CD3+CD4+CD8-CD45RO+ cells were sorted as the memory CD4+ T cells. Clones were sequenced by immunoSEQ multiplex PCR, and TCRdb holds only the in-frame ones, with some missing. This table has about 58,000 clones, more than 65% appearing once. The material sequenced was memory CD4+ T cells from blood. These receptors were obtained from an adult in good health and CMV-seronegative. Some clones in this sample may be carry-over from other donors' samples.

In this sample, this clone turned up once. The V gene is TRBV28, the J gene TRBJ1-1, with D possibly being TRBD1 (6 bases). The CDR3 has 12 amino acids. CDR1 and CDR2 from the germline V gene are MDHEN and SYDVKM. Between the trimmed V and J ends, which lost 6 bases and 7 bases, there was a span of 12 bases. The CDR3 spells CASSPRRGEAFF. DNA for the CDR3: TGTGCCAGCAGCCCCCGCAGGGGTGAAGCTTTCTTT.

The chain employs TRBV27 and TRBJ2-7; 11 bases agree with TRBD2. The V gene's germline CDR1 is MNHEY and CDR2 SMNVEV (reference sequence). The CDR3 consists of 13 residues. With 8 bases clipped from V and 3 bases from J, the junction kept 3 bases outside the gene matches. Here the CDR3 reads CASGGTSGYEQYF. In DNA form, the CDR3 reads TGTGCCAGCGGGGGGACTAGCGGCTACGAGCAGTACTTC.

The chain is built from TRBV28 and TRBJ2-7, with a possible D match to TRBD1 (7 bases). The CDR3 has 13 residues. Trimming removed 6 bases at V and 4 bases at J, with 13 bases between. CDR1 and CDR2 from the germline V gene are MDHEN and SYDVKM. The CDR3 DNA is TGTGCCAGCAGCCAGGGGGGCAAGTACGAGCAGTACTTC. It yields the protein CASSQGGKYEQYF.

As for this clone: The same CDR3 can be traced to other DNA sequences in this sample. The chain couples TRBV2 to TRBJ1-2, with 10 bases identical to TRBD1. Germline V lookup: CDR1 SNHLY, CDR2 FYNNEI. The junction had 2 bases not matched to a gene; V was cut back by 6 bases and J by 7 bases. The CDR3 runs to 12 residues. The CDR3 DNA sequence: TGTGCCAGCAGGACAGGGGGCGGTGGCTACACCTTC. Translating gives CASRTGGGGYTF.

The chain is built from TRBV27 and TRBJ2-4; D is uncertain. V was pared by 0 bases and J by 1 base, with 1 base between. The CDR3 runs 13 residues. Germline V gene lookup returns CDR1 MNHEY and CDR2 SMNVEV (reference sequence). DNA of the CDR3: TGTGCCAGCAGTTTATCGGCCAAAAACATTCAGTACTTC. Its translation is CASSLSAKNIQYF.

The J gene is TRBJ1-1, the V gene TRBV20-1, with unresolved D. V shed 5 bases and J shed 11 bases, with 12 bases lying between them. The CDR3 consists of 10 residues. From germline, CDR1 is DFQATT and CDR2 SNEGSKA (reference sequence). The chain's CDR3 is CSAPGLEAFF. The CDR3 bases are TGCAGTGCTCCGGGCCTGGAGGCTTTCTTT.

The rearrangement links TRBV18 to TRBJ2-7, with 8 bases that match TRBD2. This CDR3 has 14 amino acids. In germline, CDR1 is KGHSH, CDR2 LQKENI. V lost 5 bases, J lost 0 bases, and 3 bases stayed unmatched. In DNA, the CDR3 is TGTGCCAGCTCATCTAGCGGGTTCTCCTACGAGCAGTACTTC. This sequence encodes CASSSSGFSYEQYF. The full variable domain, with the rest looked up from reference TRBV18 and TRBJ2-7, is NAGVMQNPRHLVRRRGQEARLRCSPMKGHSHVYWYRQLPEEGLKFMVYLQKENIIDESGMPKERFSAEFPKEGPSILRIQQVVRGDSAAYFCASSSSGFSYEQYFGPGTRLTVT.

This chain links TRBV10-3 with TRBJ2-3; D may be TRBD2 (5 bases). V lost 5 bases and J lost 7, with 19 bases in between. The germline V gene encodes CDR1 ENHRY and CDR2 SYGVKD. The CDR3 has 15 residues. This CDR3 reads CAISLSSIPGNTQYF. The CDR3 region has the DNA TGTGCCATCAGTCTCAGTAGTATCCCCGGGAATACGCAGTATTTT.

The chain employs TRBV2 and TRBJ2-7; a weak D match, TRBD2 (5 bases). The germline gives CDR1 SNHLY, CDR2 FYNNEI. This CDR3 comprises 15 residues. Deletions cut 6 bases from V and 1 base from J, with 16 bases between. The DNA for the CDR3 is TGTGCCAGCAGGGACTCCGGGGAGTGGTCCTACGAGCAGTACTTC. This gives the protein CASRDSGEWSYEQYF.

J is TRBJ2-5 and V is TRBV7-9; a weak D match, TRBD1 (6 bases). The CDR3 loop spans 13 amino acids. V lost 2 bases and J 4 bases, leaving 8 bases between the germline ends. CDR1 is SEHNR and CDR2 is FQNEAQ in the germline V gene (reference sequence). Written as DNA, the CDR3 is TGTGCCAGCAGCTTATCAGGGGCAGAGACCCAGTACTTC. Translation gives CASSLSGAETQYF.

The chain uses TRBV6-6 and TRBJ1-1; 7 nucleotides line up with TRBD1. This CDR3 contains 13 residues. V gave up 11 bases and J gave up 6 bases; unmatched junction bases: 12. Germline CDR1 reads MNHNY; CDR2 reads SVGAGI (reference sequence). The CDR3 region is CAGAQGGKAEAFF. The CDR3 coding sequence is TGTGCCGGCGCGCAGGGGGGGAAGGCTGAAGCTTTCTTT.

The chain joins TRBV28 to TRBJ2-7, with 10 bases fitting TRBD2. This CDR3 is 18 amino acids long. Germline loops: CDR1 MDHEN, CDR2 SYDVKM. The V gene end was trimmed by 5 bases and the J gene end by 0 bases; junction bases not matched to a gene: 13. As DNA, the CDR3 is TGTGCCAGCAGTACCGAGGGACTAGCGATTCCAAGCTCCTACGAGCAGTACTTC. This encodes CASSTEGLAIPSSYEQYF. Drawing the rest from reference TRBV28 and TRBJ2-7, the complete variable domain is DVKVTQSSRYLVKRTGEKVFLECVQDMDHENMFWYRQDPGLGLRLIYFSYDVKMKEKGDIPEGYSVSREKKERFSLILESASTNQTSMYLCASSTEGLAIPSSYEQYFGPGTRLTVT.

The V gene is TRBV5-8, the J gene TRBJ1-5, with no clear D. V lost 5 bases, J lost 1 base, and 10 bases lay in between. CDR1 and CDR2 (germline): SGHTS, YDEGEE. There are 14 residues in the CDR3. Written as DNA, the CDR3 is TGTGCCAGCAGGACCGGAGGAAGCAATCAGCCCCAGCATTTT. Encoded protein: CASRTGGSNQPQHF.

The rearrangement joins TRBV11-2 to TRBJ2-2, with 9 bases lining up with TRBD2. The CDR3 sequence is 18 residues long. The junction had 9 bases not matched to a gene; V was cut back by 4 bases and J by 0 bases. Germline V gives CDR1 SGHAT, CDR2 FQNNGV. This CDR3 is CASSSQRGRGSNTGELFF. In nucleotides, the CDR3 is TGTGCCAGCAGCTCGCAACGCGGGAGGGGATCGAACACCGGGGAGCTGTTTTTT.

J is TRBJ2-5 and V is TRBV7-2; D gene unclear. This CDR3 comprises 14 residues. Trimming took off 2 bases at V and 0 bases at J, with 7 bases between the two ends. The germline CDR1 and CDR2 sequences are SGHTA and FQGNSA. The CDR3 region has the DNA TGTGCCAGCAGCTTATGGATGAACCAAGAGACCCAGTACTTC. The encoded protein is CASSLWMNQETQYF.

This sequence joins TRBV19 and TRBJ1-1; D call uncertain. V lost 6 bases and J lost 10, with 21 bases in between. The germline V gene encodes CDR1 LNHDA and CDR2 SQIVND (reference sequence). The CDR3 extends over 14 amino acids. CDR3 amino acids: CASSRLSRTGAAFF. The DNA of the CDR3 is TGTGCCAGTAGCCGACTAAGCCGTACGGGAGCAGCTTTCTTT.

This CDR3 is CASSLERTYGYTF. The DNA of the CDR3 is TGTGCCAGCAGCTTGGAACGGACTTATGGCTACACCTTC. The rearrangement uses TRBV5-6 and TRBJ1-2; D is uncertain. Germline loops: CDR1 SGHDT, CDR2 YYEEEE. This CDR3 has 13 residues. V was trimmed by 0 bases and J by 5 bases, leaving 8 bases between them. Looking up the rest from reference TRBV5-6 and TRBJ1-2 gives the full variable domain: DAGVTQSPTHLIKTRGQQVTLRCSPKSGHDTVSWYQQALGQGPQFIFQYYEEEERQRGNFPDRFSGHQFPNYSSELNVNALLLGDSALYLCASSLERTYGYTFGSGTRLTVV.

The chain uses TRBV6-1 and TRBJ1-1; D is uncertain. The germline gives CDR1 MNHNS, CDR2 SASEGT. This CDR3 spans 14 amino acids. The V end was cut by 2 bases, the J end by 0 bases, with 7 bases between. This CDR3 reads CASSEWELNTEAFF. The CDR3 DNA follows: TGTGCCAGCAGTGAATGGGAACTGAACACTGAAGCTTTCTTT.

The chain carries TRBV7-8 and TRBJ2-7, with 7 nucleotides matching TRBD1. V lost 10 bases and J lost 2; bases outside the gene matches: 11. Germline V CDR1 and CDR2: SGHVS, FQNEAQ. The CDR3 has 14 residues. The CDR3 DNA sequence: TGTGCCACCAAAGGGGGCAGAAATGCCTACGAGCAGTACTTC. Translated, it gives CATKGGRNAYEQYF.

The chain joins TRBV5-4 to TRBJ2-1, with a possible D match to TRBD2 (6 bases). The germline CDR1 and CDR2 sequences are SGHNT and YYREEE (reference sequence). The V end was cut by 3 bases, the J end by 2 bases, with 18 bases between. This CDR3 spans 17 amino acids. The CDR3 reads CASSSRLERRAYNEQFF. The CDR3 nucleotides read TGTGCCAGCAGCTCCCGCTTAGAGAGGAGGGCCTACAATGAGCAGTTCTTC.

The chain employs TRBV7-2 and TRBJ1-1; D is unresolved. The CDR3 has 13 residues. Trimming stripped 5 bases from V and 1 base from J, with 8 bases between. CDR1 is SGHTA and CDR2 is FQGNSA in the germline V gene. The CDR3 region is CASSTQPNTEAFF. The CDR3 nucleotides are TGTGCCAGCAGCACTCAGCCGAACACTGAAGCTTTCTTT.

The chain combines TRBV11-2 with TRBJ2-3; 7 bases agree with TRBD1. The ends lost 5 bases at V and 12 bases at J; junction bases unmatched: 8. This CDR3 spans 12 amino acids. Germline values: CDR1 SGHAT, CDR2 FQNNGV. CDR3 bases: TGTGCCAGCAGCCCCCAGGGGGTCAATCAGTATTTT. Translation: CASSPQGVNQYF.

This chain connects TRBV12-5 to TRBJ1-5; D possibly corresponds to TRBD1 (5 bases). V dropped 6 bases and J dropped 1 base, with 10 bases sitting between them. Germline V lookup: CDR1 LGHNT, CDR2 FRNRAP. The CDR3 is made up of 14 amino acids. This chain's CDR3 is CASGGDGSNQPQHF. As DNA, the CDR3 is TGTGCTAGTGGGGGGGATGGAAGCAATCAGCCCCAGCATTTT.